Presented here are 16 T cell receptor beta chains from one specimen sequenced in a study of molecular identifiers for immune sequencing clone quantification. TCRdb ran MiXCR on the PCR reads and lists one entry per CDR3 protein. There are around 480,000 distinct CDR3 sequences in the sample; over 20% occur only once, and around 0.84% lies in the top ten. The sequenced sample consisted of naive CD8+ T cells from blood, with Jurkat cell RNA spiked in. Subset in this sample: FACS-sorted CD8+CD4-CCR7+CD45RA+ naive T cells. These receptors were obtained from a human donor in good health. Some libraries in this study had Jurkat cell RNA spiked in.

The CDR3: CASSISGDTGELFF. The CDR3 nucleotides are TGTGCCAGTAGTATATCCGGGGACACCGGGGAGCTGTTTTTT. The V and J genes are TRBV19 and TRBJ2-2; tentatively, D is TRBD2 (5 bases). Trimming shortened V by 2 bases and J by 3 bases, and 7 bases separated the two germline ends. CDR1 LNHDA and CDR2 SQIVND come from the germline V gene (reference sequence). The CDR3 runs 14 residues.

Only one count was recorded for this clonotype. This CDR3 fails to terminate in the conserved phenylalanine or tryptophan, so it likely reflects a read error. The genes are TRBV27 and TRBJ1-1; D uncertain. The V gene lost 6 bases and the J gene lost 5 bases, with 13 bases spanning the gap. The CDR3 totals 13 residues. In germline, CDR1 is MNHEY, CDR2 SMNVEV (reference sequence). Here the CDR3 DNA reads TGTGCCAGCAGATATGACCTGGGGACTGAAGCTTTCTCT. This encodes CASRYDLGTEAFS.

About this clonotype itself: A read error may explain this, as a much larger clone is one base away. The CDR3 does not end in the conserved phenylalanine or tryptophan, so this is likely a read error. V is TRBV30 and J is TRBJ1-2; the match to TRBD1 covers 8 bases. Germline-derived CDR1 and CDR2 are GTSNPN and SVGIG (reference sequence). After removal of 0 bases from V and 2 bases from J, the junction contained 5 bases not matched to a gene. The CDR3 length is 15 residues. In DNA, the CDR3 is TGTGCCTGGAGTGTCGGGACAGGCCTAAACTATGGCTACACCCTC. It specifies CAWSVGTGLNYGYTL.

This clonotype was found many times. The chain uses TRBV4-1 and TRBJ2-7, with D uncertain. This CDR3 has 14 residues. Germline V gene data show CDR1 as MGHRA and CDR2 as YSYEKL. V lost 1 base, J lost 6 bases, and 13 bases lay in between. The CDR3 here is CASSQGGRQGEQYF. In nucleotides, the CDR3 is TGCGCCAGCAGCCAAGGAGGTCGACAAGGCGAGCAGTACTTC.

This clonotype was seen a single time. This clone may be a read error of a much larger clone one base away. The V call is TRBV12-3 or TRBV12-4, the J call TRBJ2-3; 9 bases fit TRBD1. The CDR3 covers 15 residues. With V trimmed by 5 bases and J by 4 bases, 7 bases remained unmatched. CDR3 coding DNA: TGTGCCAGCAGTATACCCGGGACAGGGTCAGATACGCAGTATTTT. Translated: CASSIPGTGSDTQYF.

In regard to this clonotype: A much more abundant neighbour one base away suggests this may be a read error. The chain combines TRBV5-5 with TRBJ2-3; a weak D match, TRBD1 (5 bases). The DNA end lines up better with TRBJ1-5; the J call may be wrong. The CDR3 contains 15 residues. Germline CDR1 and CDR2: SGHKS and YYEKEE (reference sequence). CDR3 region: CASSLGDALGDTQHF. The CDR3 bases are TGTGCCAGCAGCTTGGGGGATGCCCTGGGGGATACGCAGCATTTT.

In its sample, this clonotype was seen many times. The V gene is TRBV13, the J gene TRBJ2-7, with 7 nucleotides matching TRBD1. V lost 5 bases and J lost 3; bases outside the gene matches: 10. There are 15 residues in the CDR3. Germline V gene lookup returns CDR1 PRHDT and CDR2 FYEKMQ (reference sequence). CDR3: CASSPGTASYYEQYF. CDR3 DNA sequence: TGTGCCAGCAGCCCGGGGACAGCTTCATACTACGAGCAGTACTTC.

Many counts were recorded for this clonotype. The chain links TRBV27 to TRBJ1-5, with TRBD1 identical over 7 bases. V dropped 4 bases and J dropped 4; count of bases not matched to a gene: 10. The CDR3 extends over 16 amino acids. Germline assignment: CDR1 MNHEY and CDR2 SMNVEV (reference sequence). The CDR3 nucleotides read TGTGCCAGCAGTTCCCTAGAGGGGGCTCCAAATCAGCCCCAGCATTTT. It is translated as CASSSLEGAPNQPQHF.

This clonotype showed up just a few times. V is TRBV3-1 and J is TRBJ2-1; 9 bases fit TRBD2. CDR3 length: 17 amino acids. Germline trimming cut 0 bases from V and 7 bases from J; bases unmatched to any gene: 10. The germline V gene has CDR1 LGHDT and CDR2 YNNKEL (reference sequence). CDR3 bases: TGTGCCAGCAGCCAAGATGTTGGTAGCGGGAGATATAATGAGCAGTTCTTC. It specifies CASSQDVGSGRYNEQFF.

CDR3 in amino acids: CASSTTAGYTF. CDR3 bases: TGTGCCAGCAGCACGACGGCCGGCTACACCTTC. This chain links TRBV5-3 with TRBJ1-2, with D unresolved. TRBV5-3 is placed among ORFs of uncertain function. This CDR3 region has 11 residues. Trimming pared 8 bases from V and 8 bases from J, leaving 13 bases between.

CDR3 sequence: CASSFPFRGTYEQYF. The CDR3 DNA is TGTGCCAGCAGCTTCCCTTTCAGGGGGACCTACGAGCAGTACTTC. V is TRBV5-5 and J is TRBJ2-7, with 7 bases matching TRBD1. From germline, CDR1 is SGHKS and CDR2 YYEKEE (reference sequence). The CDR3 sequence is 15 residues long. The J segment lost 2 bases and the V segment lost 2 bases, leaving 7 bases of the junction unmatched.

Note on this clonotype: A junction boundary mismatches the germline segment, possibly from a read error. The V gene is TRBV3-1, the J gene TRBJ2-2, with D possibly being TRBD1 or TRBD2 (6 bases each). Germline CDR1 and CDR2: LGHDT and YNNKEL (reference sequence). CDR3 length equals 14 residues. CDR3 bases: TGTGCCTGCAGCCAGGGGACTTACACCGGGGAGCTGTTTTTT. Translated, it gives CACSQGTYTGELFF.

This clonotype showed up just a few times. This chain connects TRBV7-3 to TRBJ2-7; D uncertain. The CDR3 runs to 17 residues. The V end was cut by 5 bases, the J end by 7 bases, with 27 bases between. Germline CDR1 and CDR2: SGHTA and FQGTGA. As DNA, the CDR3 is TGTGCCAGCAGCCCGACTCCCCCCCCCGGCAAAACCTCGGAGCAGTACTTC. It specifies CASSPTPPPGKTSEQYF.

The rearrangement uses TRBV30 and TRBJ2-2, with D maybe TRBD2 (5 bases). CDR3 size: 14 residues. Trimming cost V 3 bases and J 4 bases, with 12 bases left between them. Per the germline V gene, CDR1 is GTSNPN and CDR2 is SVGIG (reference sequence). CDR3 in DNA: TGTGCCTGGAGCGCCCTGGAGGCCACCGGGGAGCTGTTTTTT. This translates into CAWSALEATGELFF.

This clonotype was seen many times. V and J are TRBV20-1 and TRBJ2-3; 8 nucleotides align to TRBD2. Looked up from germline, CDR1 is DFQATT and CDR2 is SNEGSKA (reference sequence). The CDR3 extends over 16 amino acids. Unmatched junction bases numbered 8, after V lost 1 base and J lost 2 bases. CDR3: CSARGTLAVTTDTQYF. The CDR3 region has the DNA TGCAGTGCTAGAGGGACACTAGCGGTAACCACAGATACGCAGTATTTT.

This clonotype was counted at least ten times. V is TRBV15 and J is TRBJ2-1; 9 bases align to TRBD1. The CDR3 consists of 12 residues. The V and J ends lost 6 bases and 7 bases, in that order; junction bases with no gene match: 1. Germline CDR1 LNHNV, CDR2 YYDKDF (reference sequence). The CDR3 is CATSGQGNEQFF. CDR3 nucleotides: TGTGCCACCAGTGGACAGGGGAATGAGCAGTTCTTC.